This is a list of T cell receptor beta chains from one sample in a study of OX40 agonist ivuxolimab in advanced cancers. TCRdb's table, derived via immunoSEQ multiplex PCR, lists solely in-frame clones and lacks some. The profile shows about 82,000 clones, around 83% of them singletons. The material was CD4+ or CD8+ T cells sorted from blood, obtained in a trial of the OX40 agonist ivuxolimab. Every receptor here comes from an adult with an advanced solid tumor such as melanoma, head and neck, liver or kidney cancer. The CDR3 runs from the conserved cysteine through the conserved F or W.

TRBJ2-7 TRBV28 CASSPTGTESYEQYF
TRBJ1-5 TRBV28 CASSLIAGQPQHF
TRBJ2-2 TRBV2 CASREDRYTGELFF
TRBJ1-4 TRBV7-6 CASSLGPSEKLFF
TRBJ1-5 TRBV2 CASSEAYAYSNQPQHF
TRBJ1-2 TRBV7-2 CASSLSGDYYGYTF
TRBJ1-5 TRBV6-6 CASQDTVSNQPQHF
TRBJ1-6 TRBV19 CASGQGQGNSPLHF
TRBJ2-6 TRBV4-2 CASSQLVAVDGSGANVLTF
TRBJ2-3 TRBV5-1 CASSSGQGVTDTQYF
TRBJ1-5 TRBV10-2 CASASVGGGNQPQHF
TRBJ1-2 TRBV6-5 CASRFWGSGYGYTF
TRBJ1-6 TRBV30 CAWSVLRRQGSPLHF
TRBJ1-1 TRBV7-6 CASSPGQGIGTEAFF
TRBJ2-1 TRBV6-6 CASSGRGSYNEQFF
TRBJ1-5 TRBV27 CASSWGMRQPQHF
TRBJ2-1 TRBV18 CASSPERGGWHEQFF
TRBJ1-2 TRBV30 CAWGDRGIYGYTF
TRBJ2-5 TRBV5-4 CASSSRTGRETQYF
TRBJ1-4 TRBV5-1 CASSPTWAGEKLFF
TRBJ1-3 TRBV6-5 CATRRAAGNTIYF
TRBJ2-1 TRBV7-3 CASSLTSPRQGRIEQFF
TRBJ2-3 TRBV6-1 CASSEQVTGVGTDTQYF
TRBJ2-2 TRBV4-2 CASSQDVGVDGGELFF
TRBJ2-1 TRBV5-4 CASSLEVLAGGESGQFF
TRBJ1-2 TRBV6-5 CATWDTKGANYGYTF
TRBJ2-7 TRBV29-1 CSVEDSRGGYEQYF
TRBJ1-1 TRBV9 CASSGINRLPFF
TRBJ1-3 TRBV5-1 CASSFRGTLDTIYF
TRBJ2-3 TRBV10-3 CAIIEPGGDEGTDTQYF
TRBJ1-4 TRBV10-2 CASSGLPNEKLFF
TRBJ1-6 TRBV28 CASRLDSYNSPLHF
TRBJ2-7 TRBV5-3 CARSSAGQGCEQYF
TRBJ1-2 TRBV2 CASSADRGRLYGYTF
TRBJ1-1 TRBV5-1 CASSSGQGMVNTEAFF